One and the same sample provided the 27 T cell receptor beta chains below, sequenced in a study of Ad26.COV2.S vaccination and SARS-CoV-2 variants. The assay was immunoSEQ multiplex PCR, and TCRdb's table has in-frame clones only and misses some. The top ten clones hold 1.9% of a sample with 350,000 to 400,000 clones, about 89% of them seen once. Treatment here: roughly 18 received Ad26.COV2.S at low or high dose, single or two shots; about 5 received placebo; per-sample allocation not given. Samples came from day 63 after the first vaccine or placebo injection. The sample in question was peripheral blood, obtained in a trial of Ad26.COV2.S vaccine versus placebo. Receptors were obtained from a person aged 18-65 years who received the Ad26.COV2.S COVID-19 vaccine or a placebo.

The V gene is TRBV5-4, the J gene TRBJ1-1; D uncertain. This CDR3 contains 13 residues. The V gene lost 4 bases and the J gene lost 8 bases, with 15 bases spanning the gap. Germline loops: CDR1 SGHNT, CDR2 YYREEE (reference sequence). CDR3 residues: CASSHYGPPEAFF. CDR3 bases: TGTGCCAGCAGCCACTACGGCCCCCCCGAAGCTTTCTTT. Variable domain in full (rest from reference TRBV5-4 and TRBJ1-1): ETGVTQSPTHLIKTRGQQVTLRCSSQSGHNTVSWYQQALGQGPQFIFQYYREEENGRGNFPPRFSGLQFPNYSSELNVNALELDDSALYLCASSHYGPPEAFFGQGTRLTVV.

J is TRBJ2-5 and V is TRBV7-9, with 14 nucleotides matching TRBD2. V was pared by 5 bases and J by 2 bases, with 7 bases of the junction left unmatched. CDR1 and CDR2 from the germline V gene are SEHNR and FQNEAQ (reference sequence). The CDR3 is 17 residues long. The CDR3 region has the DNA TGTGCCAGCAGCCCTCGAGGGACTAGCGGGAGACAAGAGACCCAGTACTTC. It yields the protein CASSPRGTSGRQETQYF.

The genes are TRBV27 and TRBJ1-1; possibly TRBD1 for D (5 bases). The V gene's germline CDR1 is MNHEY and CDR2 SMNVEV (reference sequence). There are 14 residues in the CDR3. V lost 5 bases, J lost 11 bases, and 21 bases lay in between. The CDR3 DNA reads TGTGCCAGCAGTCCAACCCTGGGACGGTTGGGCGCTTTCTTT. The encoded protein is CASSPTLGRLGAFF.

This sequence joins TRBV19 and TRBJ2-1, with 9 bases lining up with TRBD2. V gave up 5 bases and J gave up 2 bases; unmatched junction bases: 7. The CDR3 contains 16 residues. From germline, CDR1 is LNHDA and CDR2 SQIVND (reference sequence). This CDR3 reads CASSFSGSSTYNEQFF. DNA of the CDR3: TGTGCCAGTAGTTTTAGCGGGAGCTCCACCTACAATGAGCAGTTCTTC.

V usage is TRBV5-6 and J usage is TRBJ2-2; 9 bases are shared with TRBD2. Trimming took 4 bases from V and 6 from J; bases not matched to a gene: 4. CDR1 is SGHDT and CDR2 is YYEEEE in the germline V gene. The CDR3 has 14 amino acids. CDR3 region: CASSTSGWAGELFF. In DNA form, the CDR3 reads TGTGCCAGCAGCACTAGCGGGTGGGCCGGGGAGCTGTTTTTT.

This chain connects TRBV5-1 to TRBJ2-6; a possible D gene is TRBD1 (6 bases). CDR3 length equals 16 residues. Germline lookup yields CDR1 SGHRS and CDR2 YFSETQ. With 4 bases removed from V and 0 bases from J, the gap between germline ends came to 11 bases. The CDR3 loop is CASSPGQPSGANVLTF. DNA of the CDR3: TGCGCCAGCAGCCCTGGACAGCCCTCTGGGGCCAACGTCCTGACTTTC.

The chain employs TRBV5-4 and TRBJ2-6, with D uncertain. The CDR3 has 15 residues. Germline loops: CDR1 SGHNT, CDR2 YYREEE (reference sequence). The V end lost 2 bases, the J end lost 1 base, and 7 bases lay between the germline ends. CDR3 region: CASSLQESGANVLTF. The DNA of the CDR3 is TGTGCCAGCAGCTTACAAGAGTCTGGGGCCAACGTCCTGACTTTC.

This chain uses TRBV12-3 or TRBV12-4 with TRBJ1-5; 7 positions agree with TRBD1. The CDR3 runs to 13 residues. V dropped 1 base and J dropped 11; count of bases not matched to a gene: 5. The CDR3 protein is CASSLGQGRSQHF. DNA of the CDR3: TGTGCCAGCAGTTTAGGACAGGGTCGGTCCCAGCATTTT.

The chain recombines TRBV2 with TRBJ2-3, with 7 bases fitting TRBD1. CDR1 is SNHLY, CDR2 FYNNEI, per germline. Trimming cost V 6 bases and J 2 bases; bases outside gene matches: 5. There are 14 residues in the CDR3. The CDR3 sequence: CASRGDSHTDTQYF. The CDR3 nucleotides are TGTGCCAGCAGAGGGGACAGCCACACAGATACGCAGTATTTT.

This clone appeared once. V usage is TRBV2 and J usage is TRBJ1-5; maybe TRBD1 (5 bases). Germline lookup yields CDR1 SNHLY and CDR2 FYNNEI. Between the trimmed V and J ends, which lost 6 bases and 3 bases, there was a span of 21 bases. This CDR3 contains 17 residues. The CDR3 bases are TGTGCCAGCAGCGGACACCGGGACGCCAACCCCAATCAGCCCCAGCATTTT. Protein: CASSGHRDANPNQPQHF.

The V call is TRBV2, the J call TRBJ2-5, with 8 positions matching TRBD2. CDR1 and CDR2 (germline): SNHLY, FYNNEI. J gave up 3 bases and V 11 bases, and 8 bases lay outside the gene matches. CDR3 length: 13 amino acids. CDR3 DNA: TGTGCCCGCATCCGGGGGGGGGAAGAGACCCAGTACTTC. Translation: CARIRGGEETQYF. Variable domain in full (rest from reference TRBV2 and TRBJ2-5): EPEVTQTPSHQVTQMGQEVILRCVPISNHLYFYWYRQILGQKVEFLVSFYNNEISEKSEIFDDQFSVERPDGSNFTLKIRSTKLEDSAMYFCARIRGGEETQYFGPGTRLLVL.

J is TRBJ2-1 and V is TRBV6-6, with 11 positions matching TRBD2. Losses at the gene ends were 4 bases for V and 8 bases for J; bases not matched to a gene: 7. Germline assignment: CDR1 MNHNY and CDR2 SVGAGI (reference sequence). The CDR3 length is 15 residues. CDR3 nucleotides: TGTGCCAGCAGTTTTACTAGCGGGAGAGGATATGAGCAGTTCTTC. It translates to CASSFTSGRGYEQFF.

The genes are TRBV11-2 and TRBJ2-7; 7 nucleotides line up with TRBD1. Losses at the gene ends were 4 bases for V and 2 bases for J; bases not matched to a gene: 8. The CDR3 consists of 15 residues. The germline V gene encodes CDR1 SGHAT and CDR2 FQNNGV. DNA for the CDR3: TGTGCCAGCAGCTCCTCCGGGCAGGGGGCCTACGAGCAGTACTTC. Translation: CASSSSGQGAYEQYF.

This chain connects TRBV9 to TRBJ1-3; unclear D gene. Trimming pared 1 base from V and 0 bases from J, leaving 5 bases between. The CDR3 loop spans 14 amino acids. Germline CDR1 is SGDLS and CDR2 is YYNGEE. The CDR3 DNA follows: TGTGCCAGCAGCGTATCAATCTCTGGAAACACCATATATTTT. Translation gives CASSVSISGNTIYF.

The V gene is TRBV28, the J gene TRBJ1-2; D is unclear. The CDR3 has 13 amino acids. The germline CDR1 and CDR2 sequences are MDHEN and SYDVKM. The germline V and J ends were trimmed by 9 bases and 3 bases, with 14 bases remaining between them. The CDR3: CASTEFADYGYTF. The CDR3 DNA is TGTGCCAGTACTGAGTTTGCGGACTATGGCTACACCTTC.

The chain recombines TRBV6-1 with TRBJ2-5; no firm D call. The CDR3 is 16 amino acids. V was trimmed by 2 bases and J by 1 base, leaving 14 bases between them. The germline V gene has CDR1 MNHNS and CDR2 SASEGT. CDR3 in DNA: TGTGCCAGCAGTGAATTAGGTGGGAAGGGCCAAGAGACCCAGTACTTC. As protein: CASSELGGKGQETQYF.

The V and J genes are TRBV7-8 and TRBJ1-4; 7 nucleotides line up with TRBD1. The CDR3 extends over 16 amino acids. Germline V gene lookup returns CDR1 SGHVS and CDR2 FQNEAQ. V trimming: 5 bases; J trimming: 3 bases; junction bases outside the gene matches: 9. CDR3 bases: TGTGCCAGCAGCCCGCACAGGGGACTGGCTAATGAAAAACTGTTTTTT. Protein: CASSPHRGLANEKLFF. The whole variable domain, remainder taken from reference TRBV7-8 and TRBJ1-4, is GAGVSQSPRYKVAKRGQDVALRCDPISGHVSLFWYQQALGQGPEFLTYFQNEAQLDKSGLPSDRFFAERPEGSVSTLKIQRTQQEDSAVYLCASSPHRGLANEKLFFGSGTQLSVL.

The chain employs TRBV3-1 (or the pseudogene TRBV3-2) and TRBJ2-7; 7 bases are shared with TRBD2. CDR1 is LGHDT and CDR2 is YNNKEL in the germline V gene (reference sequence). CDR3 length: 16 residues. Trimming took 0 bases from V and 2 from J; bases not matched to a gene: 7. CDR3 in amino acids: CASSQELQRGTYEQYF. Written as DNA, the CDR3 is TGTGCCAGCAGCCAAGAATTACAGCGGGGCACCTACGAGCAGTACTTC.

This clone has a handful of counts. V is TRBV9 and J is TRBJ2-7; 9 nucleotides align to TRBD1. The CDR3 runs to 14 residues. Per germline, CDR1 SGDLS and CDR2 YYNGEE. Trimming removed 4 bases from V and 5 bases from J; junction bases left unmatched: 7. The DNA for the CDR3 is TGTGCCAGCAGCAATCGGACAGGGGTGAACGAGCAGTACTTC. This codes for CASSNRTGVNEQYF. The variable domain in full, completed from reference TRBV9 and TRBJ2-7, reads DSGVTQTPKHLITATGQRVTLRCSPRSGDLSVYWYQQSLDQGLQFLIQYYNGEERAKGNILERFSAQQFPDLHSELNLSSLELGDSALYFCASSNRTGVNEQYFGPGTRLTVT.

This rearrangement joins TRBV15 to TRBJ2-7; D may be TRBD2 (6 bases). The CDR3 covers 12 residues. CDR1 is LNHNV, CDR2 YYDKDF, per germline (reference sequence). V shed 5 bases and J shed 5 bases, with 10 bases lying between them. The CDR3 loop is CATSGGADEQYF. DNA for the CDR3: TGTGCCACCAGCGGAGGGGCTGACGAGCAGTACTTC.

CDR3 sequence reads: CAWSHRGGQPQHF. CDR3 in DNA: TGTGCCTGGAGTCACAGGGGAGGGCAGCCCCAGCATTTT. The V gene is TRBV30, the J gene TRBJ1-5; 7 nucleotides match TRBD1. Germline V gene data show CDR1 as GTSNPN and CDR2 as SVGIG (reference sequence). This CDR3 region has 13 residues. V was pared by 2 bases and J by 7 bases, with 5 bases of the junction left unmatched.

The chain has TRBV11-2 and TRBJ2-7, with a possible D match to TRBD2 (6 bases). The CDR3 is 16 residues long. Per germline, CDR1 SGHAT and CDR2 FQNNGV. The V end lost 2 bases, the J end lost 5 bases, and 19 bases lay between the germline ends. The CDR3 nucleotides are TGTGCCAGCAGCTTAAATCCGACTGCGACTAGTCACGAGCAGTACTTC. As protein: CASSLNPTATSHEQYF.

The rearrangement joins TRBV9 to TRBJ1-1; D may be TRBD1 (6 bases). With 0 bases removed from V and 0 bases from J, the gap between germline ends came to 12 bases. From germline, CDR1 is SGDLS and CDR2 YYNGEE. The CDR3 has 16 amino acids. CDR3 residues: CASSVVGQPLNTEAFF. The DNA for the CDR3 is TGTGCCAGCAGCGTAGTGGGACAACCGTTGAACACTGAAGCTTTCTTT.

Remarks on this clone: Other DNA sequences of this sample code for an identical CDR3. CDR3 sequence (DNA): TGTGCCAGCAGTGAAGGGGGGTCACCCCTCCACTTT. Translated: CASSEGGSPLHF. This chain links TRBV6-1 with TRBJ1-6, with D maybe TRBD1 (5 bases). The germline CDR1 and CDR2 sequences are MNHNS and SASEGT. This CDR3 comprises 12 residues. V lost 1 base to trimming and J lost 10 bases, with 5 bases between them.

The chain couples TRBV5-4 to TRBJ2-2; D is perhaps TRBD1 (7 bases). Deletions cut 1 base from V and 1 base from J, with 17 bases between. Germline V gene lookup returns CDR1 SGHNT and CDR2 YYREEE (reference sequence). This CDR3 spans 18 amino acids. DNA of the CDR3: TGTGCCAGCAGCTTGCTCGGAGGAGGGGGCAAGAACACCGGGGAGCTGTTTTTT. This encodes CASSLLGGGGKNTGELFF.

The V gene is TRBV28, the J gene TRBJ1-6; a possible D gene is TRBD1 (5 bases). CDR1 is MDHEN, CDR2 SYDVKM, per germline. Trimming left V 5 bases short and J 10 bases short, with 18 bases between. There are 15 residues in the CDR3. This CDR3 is CASSPQSGHGSPLHF. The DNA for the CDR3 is TGTGCCAGCAGTCCCCAATCGGGGCACGGGTCACCCCTCCACTTT.

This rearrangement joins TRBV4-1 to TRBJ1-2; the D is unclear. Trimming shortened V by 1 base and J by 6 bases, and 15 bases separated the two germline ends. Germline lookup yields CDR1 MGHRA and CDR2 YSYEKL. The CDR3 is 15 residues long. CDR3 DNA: TGCGCCAGCAGCCAAGGAGCACAACCAGGAAATGGCTACACCTTC. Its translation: CASSQGAQPGNGYTF.